The clone carrying this T cell receptor (beta chain) occurred many times. Its cognate antigen is unknown. The source of the sample is a study of neurological immune-mediated disorders. Study-wide findings and caveats: No CDR3 amino acid sequences recurred among expanded clones across subjects, suggesting private repertoires in all groups. The most TCR clonal expansion was seen in HTLV-1-associated myelopathy, whereas the least was seen in multiple sclerosis, below the level in healthy controls.

Germline CDR1 SGHRS, CDR2 YFSETQ. CDR3 length equals 13 residues. V lost 1 base and J 7 bases, leaving 12 bases between the germline ends. With 10-nucleotide random UMIs, 5'RACE was used to make the cDNA. Every sequencing run generated over 170 million TCR-beta sequences from 15-18 subjects. TCRdb itself ran the 5' RACE reads through MiXCR, one entry per CDR3 protein. Among about 82,000 distinct CDR3 sequences, just over 2.5% were seen once, and the ten largest hold over 0.95%. The rearrangement links TRBV5-1 to TRBJ2-7; D possibly uses TRBD1 or TRBD2 (5 bases each). Sequenced input: PBMCs. This TCR came from a woman in her twenties or thirties with multiple sclerosis. This CDR3 is CASSLWGPGEQYF. The CDR3 nucleotides read TGCGCCAGCAGCTTGTGGGGACCAGGGGAGCAGTACTTC. Complete variable domain (other parts from reference TRBV5-1 and TRBJ2-7): KAGVTQTPRYLIKTRGQQVTLSCSPISGHRSVSWYQQTPGQGLQFLFEYFSETQRNKGNFPGRFSGRQFSNSRSEMNVSTLELGDSALYLCASSLWGPGEQYFGPGTRLTVT.